These 28 T cell receptor beta chains were all obtained from the same sample, sequenced in a study of regulatory T cells in long-lasting Graves disease. The time point is: newly diagnosed GD, antithyroid drugs for less than 3 months. With RNA extracted from PBMCs as input, the TCR library was made. Arm-PCR with iRepertoire HTBI primers amplified the CDR3 regions for these TCR beta libraries. TCRdb passed the multiplex PCR reads through MiXCR, listing each CDR3 protein once. The sample has 450,000 to 600,000 distinct CDR3 sequences; about 14% are singletons. The data also belong to a second study, concerning T cells in Graves' hyperthyroidism and ophthalmopathy.

The sequencing used peripheral blood mononuclear cells (PBMCs), collected at new diagnosis, from a patient treated with antithyroid drugs. These receptor sequences come from a man aged 25-40 years with Graves disease.

This clonotype was counted only a few times. This chain joins TRBV18 and TRBJ2-7; tentatively, D is TRBD1 or TRBD2 (5 bases each). The ends were cut back, 5 bases at V and 2 bases at J, with 16 bases in the middle. In germline, CDR1 is KGHSH, CDR2 LQKENI. This CDR3 has 15 residues. The CDR3 loop is CASSLRDGRPYEQYF. Here the CDR3 DNA reads TGTGCCAGCTCATTACGGGACGGACGCCCCTACGAGCAGTACTTC.

This clonotype was seen many times. V and J are TRBV7-2 and TRBJ2-1, with a weak D call TRBD2 (6 bases). Trimming left V 5 bases short and J 10 bases short, with 12 bases between. Looked up from germline, CDR1 is SGHTA and CDR2 is FQGNSA. CDR3 length: 12 amino acids. Here the CDR3 reads CASSPTSIEQFF. In DNA form, the CDR3 reads TGTGCCAGCAGCCCAACTAGCATCGAGCAGTTCTTC.

This clonotype was observed many times. This chain joins TRBV6-1 and TRBJ1-2; no definite D call. The CDR3 has 11 amino acids. Germline CDR1 and CDR2: MNHNS and SASEGT. Trimming left V 8 bases short and J 6 bases short, with 10 bases between. The CDR3 is CASSSEDGYTF. CDR3 sequence (DNA): TGTGCCAGCTCGTCGGAGGATGGCTACACCTTC.

This clonotype has ten or more counts. The chain combines TRBV11-2 with TRBJ2-1, with 7 bases fitting TRBD1. Germline loops: CDR1 SGHAT, CDR2 FQNNGV. V was clipped by 4 bases and J by 2 bases; unmatched bases: 5. This CDR3 is 15 amino acids long. CDR3 region: CASSSRTGPYNEQFF. Here the CDR3 DNA reads TGTGCCAGCAGCTCACGGACAGGACCCTACAATGAGCAGTTCTTC.

This clonotype was detected ten times or more. This rearrangement joins TRBV6-1 to TRBJ2-1; no reliable D call. The V gene's germline CDR1 is MNHNS and CDR2 SASEGT. With 6 bases removed from V and 3 bases from J, the gap between germline ends came to 15 bases. The CDR3 is 15 amino acids. CDR3 sequence: CASSSGRRSYNEQFF. DNA for the CDR3: TGTGCCAGCAGCTCCGGGCGACGGAGCTACAATGAGCAGTTCTTC.

This clonotype was counted many times. This chain connects TRBV12-3 or TRBV12-4 to TRBJ1-5; TRBD1 might be the D (5 bases). The V end was cut by 6 bases, the J end by 6 bases, with 15 bases between. This CDR3 comprises 14 residues. In DNA, the CDR3 is TGTGCCAGCAGCGAGACCCGGGACCGTCAGCCCCAGCATTTT. This codes for CASSETRDRQPQHF.

The CDR3 sequence: CASSLIREGTYGYTF. DNA of the CDR3: TGTGCCAGCAGCTTAATTAGGGAGGGTACCTATGGCTACACCTTC. The chain has TRBV7-2 and TRBJ1-2; unclear D gene. V shed 2 bases and J shed 4 bases, with 14 bases lying between them. CDR1 and CDR2 (germline): SGHTA, FQGNSA. CDR3 size: 15 residues.

This clonotype showed up many times. The V call is TRBV6-1, the J call TRBJ1-5; tentative D call: TRBD1 (6 bases). The CDR3 is 15 residues long. Trimming pared 6 bases from V and 1 base from J, leaving 13 bases between. The germline gives CDR1 MNHNS, CDR2 SASEGT. CDR3 sequence: CASREGVSSNQPQHF. CDR3 bases: TGTGCCAGCAGGGAGGGGGTTTCAAGCAATCAGCCCCAGCATTTT.

The chain is built from TRBV5-1 and TRBJ1-1, with a possible D match to TRBD1 (5 bases). The CDR3 covers 16 residues. V was cut by 6 bases and J by 4 bases, with 22 bases left in between. Per germline, CDR1 SGHRS and CDR2 YFSETQ. The CDR3, as DNA: TGCGCCAGCACTTTCCGGGACTCTTATATACCCACTGAAGCTTTCTTT. Its translation is CASTFRDSYIPTEAFF.

Many counts were recorded for this clonotype. The chain uses TRBV9 and TRBJ2-2, with D tentatively TRBD1 or TRBD2 (6 bases each). V lost 3 bases, J lost 2 bases, and 14 bases lay in between. The CDR3 spans 16 residues. Looked up from germline, CDR1 is SGDLS and CDR2 is YYNGEE. The CDR3 DNA reads TGTGCCAGCAGCGAGGGGGGAGGTGTTAACACCGGGGAGCTGTTTTTT. This codes for CASSEGGGVNTGELFF.

This sequence joins TRBV18 and TRBJ1-2; D remains ambiguous. The V end was cut by 2 bases, the J end by 2 bases, with 9 bases between. From germline, CDR1 is KGHSH and CDR2 LQKENI. The CDR3 is 14 residues long. The CDR3 DNA is TGTGCCAGCTCACCATGGAGTGGAAACTATGGCTACACCTTC. Translated, it gives CASSPWSGNYGYTF.

Within the sample, this clonotype is large (0.1 to 1%). This sequence joins TRBV2 and TRBJ2-3; the D gene is possibly TRBD1 (5 bases). V was clipped by 8 bases and J by 4 bases, with 7 bases between them. Germline-derived CDR1 and CDR2 are SNHLY and FYNNEI. This CDR3 spans 11 amino acids. Written as DNA, the CDR3 is TGTGCCAGCGGACAATCAGATACGCAGTATTTT. It translates to CASGQSDTQYF.

The table lists this clonotype with a few counts. Sequence at one end of the junction differs from germline and may be a read error. The chain employs TRBV28 and TRBJ1-4; weak D call: TRBD1 (6 bases). CDR3 length: 15 residues. Germline CDR1 MDHEN, CDR2 SYDVKM. CDR3 DNA sequence: TGTGCCTGCAGTTCAGGACAGTCAACTAATGAAAAACTGTTTTTT. Translation: CACSSGQSTNEKLFF.

This clonotype appeared many times. The chain employs TRBV12-5 and TRBJ2-1; unclear D gene. CDR1 is LGHNT, CDR2 FRNRAP, per germline. The CDR3 is 12 amino acids. V dropped 1 base and J dropped 8 bases, with 6 bases sitting between them. The CDR3: CASGLEIDEQFF. For the CDR3, the DNA is TGTGCTAGTGGTTTGGAAATCGATGAGCAGTTCTTC.

This clonotype was detected a few times. The chain links TRBV9 to TRBJ2-7, with D perhaps TRBD1 or TRBD2 (5 bases each). Germline CDR1 and CDR2: SGDLS and YYNGEE. V dropped 3 bases and J dropped 3 bases, with 13 bases sitting between them. This CDR3 spans 14 amino acids. The CDR3: CASSAGTDDYEQYF. The CDR3 DNA reads TGTGCCAGCAGCGCAGGGACGGATGACTACGAGCAGTACTTC.

This clonotype was seen only a few times. The chain combines TRBV19 with TRBJ2-1; no definite D call. The germline V gene encodes CDR1 LNHDA and CDR2 SQIVND (reference sequence). The V end lost 3 bases, the J end lost 2 bases, and 20 bases lay between the germline ends. This CDR3 is 18 amino acids long. The CDR3 nucleotides are TGTGCCAGTAGTATTATCGTGGTTCCGCATAAGGCCTACAATGAGCAGTTCTTC. Translating gives CASSIIVVPHKAYNEQFF.

This clonotype showed up many times. The rearrangement joins TRBV20-1 to TRBJ2-6; D is possibly TRBD1 (6 bases). CDR1 and CDR2 (germline): DFQATT, SNEGSKA (reference sequence). The CDR3 length is 16 residues. V was pared by 8 bases and J by 0 bases, with 17 bases between. The CDR3, as DNA: TGCAGTCGGAACAGGGTTCCCCTCTCTGGGGCCAACGTCCTGACTTTC. It codes for CSRNRVPLSGANVLTF.

This clonotype has ten or more counts. This chain joins TRBV30 and TRBJ1-2; D gene uncertain. CDR3 size: 13 residues. CDR1 and CDR2 (germline): GTSNPN, SVGIG (reference sequence). Trimming pared 2 bases from V and 8 bases from J, leaving 15 bases between. CDR3 sequence reads: CAWSRALREGYTF. CDR3 DNA sequence: TGTGCCTGGAGTCGAGCCCTGCGAGAGGGCTACACCTTC.

This clonotype was observed a handful of times. The chain joins TRBV10-3 to TRBJ2-1; D is tentatively TRBD1 or TRBD2 (5 bases each). V dropped 0 bases and J dropped 10 bases, with 19 bases sitting between them. CDR1 is ENHRY, CDR2 SYGVKD, per germline. CDR3 length equals 16 residues. CDR3 nucleotide sequence: TGTGCCATCAGTGAGTCCGGGGACCCCGCGTCCCACGAGCAGTTCTTC. Translated, it gives CAISESGDPASHEQFF.

V gene TRBV5-6 combines with J gene TRBJ1-2, with D unclear. Germline V gene data show CDR1 as SGHDT and CDR2 as YYEEEE. This CDR3 region has 14 residues. V was trimmed by 3 bases and J by 0 bases, leaving 9 bases between them. The CDR3 bases are TGTGCCAGCAGCTCAACGGATACTAACTATGGCTACACCTTC. As protein: CASSSTDTNYGYTF.

This clonotype has more than one count but fewer than ten. With a much larger clone just one base away, this may be a read error. This chain uses TRBV7-2 with TRBJ2-3; D possibly corresponds to TRBD2 (5 bases). This CDR3 has 13 amino acids. Germline CDR1 SGHTA, CDR2 FQGNSA. The DNA for the CDR3 is TGTGCCAGCCGCTTAGGAGGAGGTAGGACGCAGTATTTT. Translated, it gives CASRLGGGRTQYF.

This clonotype was detected many times. This chain uses TRBV6-5 with TRBJ1-1; tentative D call: TRBD1 (6 bases). The CDR3 is made up of 16 amino acids. V was cut by 4 bases and J by 4 bases, with 19 bases left in between. Germline V lookup: CDR1 MNHEY, CDR2 SVGAGI. The DNA for the CDR3 is TGTGCCAGCAGTTTTTCCGTGTCTGGGGGCGGCACTGAAGCTTTCTTT. Protein product: CASSFSVSGGGTEAFF.

This clonotype occurred a few times. The rearrangement links TRBV9 to TRBJ2-7, with D unresolved. The germline gives CDR1 SGDLS, CDR2 YYNGEE. This CDR3 has 15 amino acids. The V gene lost 0 bases and the J gene lost 5 bases, with 15 bases spanning the gap. The CDR3 sequence: CASSVERRTTNEQYF. The DNA of the CDR3 is TGTGCCAGCAGCGTAGAAAGGAGAACTACCAACGAGCAGTACTTC.

This clonotype has just a few counts. J is TRBJ2-3 and V is TRBV7-6, with D tentatively TRBD2 (5 bases). V was pared by 4 bases and J by 4 bases, with 21 bases between. The CDR3 consists of 17 residues. Germline assignment: CDR1 SGHVS and CDR2 FNYEAQ. CDR3 region: CASSSQPLVVRADTQYF. The CDR3 nucleotides are TGTGCCAGCAGCTCCCAGCCACTAGTCGTCCGAGCAGATACGCAGTATTTT.

The chain couples TRBV30 to TRBJ2-2; 10 nucleotides align to TRBD2. Germline CDR1 and CDR2: GTSNPN and SVGIG (reference sequence). J lost 7 bases, V lost 2 bases, and 13 bases had no gene match. This CDR3 has 17 residues. CDR3 in amino acids: CAWSILASGSSDGELFF. The CDR3 region has the DNA TGTGCCTGGAGTATTTTGGCTAGCGGGAGTTCTGACGGGGAGCTGTTTTTT.

The rearrangement joins TRBV30 to TRBJ1-5, with D unclear. This CDR3 is 13 amino acids long. Between the trimmed V and J ends, which lost 2 bases and 8 bases, there was a span of 13 bases. Germline-derived CDR1 and CDR2 are GTSNPN and SVGIG (reference sequence). The CDR3, as DNA: TGTGCCTGGAGTTCGGATCTGGCGGAGCCCCAGCATTTT. It specifies CAWSSDLAEPQHF.

This clonotype came up a few times. V is TRBV14 and J is TRBJ2-1, with 8 bases lining up with TRBD2. Germline lookup yields CDR1 SGHDN and CDR2 FVKESK. The length of the CDR3 is 17 residues. J was trimmed by 8 bases and V by 0 bases; bases with no gene match: 12. CDR3 region: CASSQDRGGGRIYEQFF. CDR3 bases: TGTGCCAGCAGCCAAGACAGGGGCGGGGGGCGGATATATGAGCAGTTCTTC. Full variable domain (outside the CDR3, taken from reference TRBV14 and TRBJ2-1): EAGVTQFPSHSVIEKGQTVTLRCDPISGHDNLYWYRRVMGKEIKFLLHFVKESKQDESGMPNNRFLAERTGGTYSTLKVQPAELEDSGVYFCASSQDRGGGRIYEQFFGPGTRLTVL.

This clonotype was seen repeatedly, ten times or more. The chain joins TRBV30 to TRBJ1-1, with D perhaps matching TRBD1 (5 bases). Germline values: CDR1 GTSNPN, CDR2 SVGIG (reference sequence). This CDR3 has 13 amino acids. Trimming left V 0 bases short and J 14 bases short, with 19 bases between. The CDR3 reads CAWSVGTQLRIFF. CDR3 DNA sequence: TGTGCCTGGAGTGTAGGGACTCAACTAAGGATATTCTTT.